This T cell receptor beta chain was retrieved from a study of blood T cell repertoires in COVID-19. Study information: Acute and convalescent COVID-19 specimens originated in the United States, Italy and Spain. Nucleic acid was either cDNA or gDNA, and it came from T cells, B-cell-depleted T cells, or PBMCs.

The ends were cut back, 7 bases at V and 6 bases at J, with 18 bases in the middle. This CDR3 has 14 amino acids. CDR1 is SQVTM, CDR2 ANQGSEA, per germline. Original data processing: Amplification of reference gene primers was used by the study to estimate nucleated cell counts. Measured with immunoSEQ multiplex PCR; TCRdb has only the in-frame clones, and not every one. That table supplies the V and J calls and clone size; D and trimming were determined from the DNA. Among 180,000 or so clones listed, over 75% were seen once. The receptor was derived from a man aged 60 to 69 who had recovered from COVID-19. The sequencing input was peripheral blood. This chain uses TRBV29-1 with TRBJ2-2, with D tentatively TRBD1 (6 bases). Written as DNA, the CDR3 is TGCAGCGCGTTAAGTCAGGGGTTAGCCGGGGAGCTGTTTTTT. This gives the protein CSALSQGLAGELFF.